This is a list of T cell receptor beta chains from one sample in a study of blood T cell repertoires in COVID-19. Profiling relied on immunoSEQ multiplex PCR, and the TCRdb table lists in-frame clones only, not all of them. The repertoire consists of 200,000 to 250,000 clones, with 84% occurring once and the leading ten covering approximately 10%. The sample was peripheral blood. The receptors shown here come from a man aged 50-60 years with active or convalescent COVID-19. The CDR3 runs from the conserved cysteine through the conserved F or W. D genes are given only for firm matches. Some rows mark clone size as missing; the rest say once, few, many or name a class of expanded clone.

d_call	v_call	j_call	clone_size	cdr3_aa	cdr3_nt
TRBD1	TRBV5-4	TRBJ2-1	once	CASSLGQGYNEQFF	TGTGCCAGCAGCTTAGGACAGGGCTACAATGAGCAGTTCTTC
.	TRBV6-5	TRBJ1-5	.	CASSYSSGRDQPQHF	TGTGCCAGCAGTTACTCGAGTGGCAGGGATCAGCCCCAGCATTTT
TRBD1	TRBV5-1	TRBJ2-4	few	CASSMGRQGSHIQYF	TGCGCCAGCAGCATGGGAAGACAGGGTTCGCACATTCAGTACTTC
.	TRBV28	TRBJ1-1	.	CASSSQITEAFF	TGTGCCAGCAGTTCTCAGATCACCGAAGCTTTCTTT
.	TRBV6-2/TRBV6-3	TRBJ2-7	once	CASSGRGLGEQYF	TGTGCCAGCAGTGGAAGAGGGTTGGGCGAGCAGTACTTC
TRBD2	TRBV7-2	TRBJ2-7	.	CASSAGLAVSYEQYF	TGTGCCAGCAGCGCTGGACTAGCGGTTTCCTACGAGCAGTACTTC
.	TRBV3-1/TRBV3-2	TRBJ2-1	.	CASSPGSSPYNEQFF	TGTGCCAGCAGTCCCGGGTCTTCCCCTTACAATGAGCAGTTCTTC
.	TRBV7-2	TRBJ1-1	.	CASSLKGGGTEAFF	TGTGCCAGCAGCTTAAAGGGCGGGGGAACTGAAGCTTTCTTT
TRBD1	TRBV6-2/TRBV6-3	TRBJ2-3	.	CASSGQGARTDTQYF	TGTGCCAGCAGTGGACAGGGGGCTCGCACAGATACGCAGTATTTT
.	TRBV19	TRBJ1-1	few	CASIGRDPAEAFF	TGTGCCAGTATTGGCAGGGATCCGGCTGAAGCTTTCTTT
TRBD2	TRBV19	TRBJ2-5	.	CASRRERGSETQYF	TGTGCCAGCCGCCGGGAGCGGGGCTCGGAGACCCAGTACTTC
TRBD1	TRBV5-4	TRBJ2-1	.	CASSDRGRGNEQFF	TGTGCCAGCAGCGACAGGGGGCGAGGCAATGAGCAGTTCTTC
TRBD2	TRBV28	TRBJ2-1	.	CASSLRDLAGGTYGNEQFF	TGTGCCAGCAGTTTAAGGGATCTAGCGGGAGGAACATATGGCAATGAGCAGTTCTTC
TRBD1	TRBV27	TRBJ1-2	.	CASSAGDRGLLGYTF	TGTGCCAGCAGCGCCGGGGACAGGGGGCTCCTTGGCTACACCTTC
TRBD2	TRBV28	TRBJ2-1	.	CASSLILAGYNEQFF	TGTGCCAGCAGTTTAATTCTAGCGGGGTACAATGAGCAGTTCTTC
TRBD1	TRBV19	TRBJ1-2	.	CASSTPWAGGRLEGYTF	TGTGCCAGTAGTACACCCTGGGCAGGGGGCCGGTTAGAAGGCTACACCTTC
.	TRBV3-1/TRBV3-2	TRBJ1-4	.	CASSQGGEKLFF	TGTGCCAGCAGCCAAGGAGGAGAAAAACTGTTTTTT
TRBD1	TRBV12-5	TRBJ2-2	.	CASLRGTGKNTGELFF	TGTGCTAGTTTGAGGGGGACAGGCAAGAACACCGGGGAGCTGTTTTTT
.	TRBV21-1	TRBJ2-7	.	CASSKTWWEGGSYEQYF	TGTGCCAGCAGCAAAACCTGGTGGGAGGGAGGCTCCTACGAGCAGTACTTC
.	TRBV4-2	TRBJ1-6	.	CASSRSSSRLDNSPLHF	TGTGCCAGCAGCCGATCCAGCAGCAGGTTAGATAATTCACCCCTCCACTTT
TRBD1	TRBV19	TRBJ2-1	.	CASSLTGDEDEQFF	TGTGCCAGTAGTCTTACAGGGGACGAGGATGAGCAGTTCTTC
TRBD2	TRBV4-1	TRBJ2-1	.	CASSLTGTSGLNEQFF	TGCGCCAGCAGCCTAACCGGGACTAGCGGGCTTAATGAGCAGTTCTTC
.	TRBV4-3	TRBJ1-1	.	CASSQVLRRGGALKGTEAFF	TGCGCCAGCAGCCAAGTCCTCCGAAGGGGGGGGGCACTGAAGGGCACTGAAGCTTTCTTT
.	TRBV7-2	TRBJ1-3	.	CASSLSSGNTIYF	TGTGCCAGCAGTTTGAGCTCTGGAAACACCATATATTTT
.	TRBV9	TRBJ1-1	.	CASSVESGSTEAFF	TGTGCCAGCAGCGTAGAAAGCGGTTCCACTGAAGCTTTCTTT
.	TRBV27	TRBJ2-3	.	CASSFQQGTDTQYF	TGTGCCAGCAGTTTTCAGCAGGGCACAGATACGCAGTATTTT
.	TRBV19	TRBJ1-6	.	CASSSGRNALHF	TGTGCCAGTAGTTCCGGGAGGAATGCCCTCCACTTT
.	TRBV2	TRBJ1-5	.	CASSEWRNQPQHF	TGTGCCAGCAGTGAGTGGAGAAATCAGCCCCAGCATTTT
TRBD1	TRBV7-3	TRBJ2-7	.	CASSLRQGSEQYF	TGTGCCAGCAGCTTAAGACAGGGGAGCGAGCAGTACTTC
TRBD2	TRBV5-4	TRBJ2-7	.	CASSARASGSYEQYF	TGTGCCAGCAGCGCGAGGGCTAGCGGGAGCTACGAGCAGTACTTC
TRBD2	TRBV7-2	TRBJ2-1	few	CASSLVTSGYEQFF	TGTGCCAGCAGCTTAGTCACTAGCGGGTATGAGCAGTTCTTC
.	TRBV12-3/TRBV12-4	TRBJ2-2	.	CASRPFGAGELFF	TGTGCCAGCAGACCCTTTGGAGCCGGGGAGCTGTTTTTT
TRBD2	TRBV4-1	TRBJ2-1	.	CASSRPLASAYNEQFF	TGCGCCAGCAGCCGGCCACTAGCGTCGGCTTACAATGAGCAGTTCTTC
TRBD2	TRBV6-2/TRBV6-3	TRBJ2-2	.	CASSYSGLAGGPAGELFF	TGTGCCAGCAGTTACTCGGGTCTAGCGGGAGGGCCTGCCGGGGAGCTGTTTTTT
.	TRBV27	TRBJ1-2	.	CASSSWGVYGYTF	TGTGCCAGCAGTTCCTGGGGGGTCTATGGCTACACCTTC
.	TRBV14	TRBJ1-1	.	CASSALRGLGAFF	TGTGCCAGCAGCGCTCTTAGGGGTCTTGGAGCTTTCTTT